The rows below give T cell receptor beta chains drawn from one sample of a study of spatial heterogeneity in lung cancer. Each CDR3 protein is one row after TCRdb ran MiXCR on the 5' RACE reads. In the table there are 4,000 to 5,000 distinct CDR3 sequences, 8.4% of which are singletons. Here the sequenced sample was lung tumor tissue, taken at surgery. Receptor source: a female donor with early-stage non-small cell lung cancer. The CDR3 runs from the conserved cysteine through the conserved F or W. D genes are given only for firm matches. Size tells how often a clone was seen (once, few, many) or the class of an expanded clone, and some rows leave it out.

j_call: TRBJ1-5; d_call: TRBD1; v_call: TRBV5-1; clone_size: many; cdr3_nt: TGCGCCAGCAGCCCGGGACAGGGGGGCGGTCAGCCCCAGCATTTT; cdr3_aa: CASSPGQGGGQPQHF
j_call: TRBJ1-2; d_call: TRBD1; v_call: TRBV29-1; clone_size: few; cdr3_nt: TGCAGCGTTACCCTGCTGACAGGGGCTAACTATGGCTACACCTTC; cdr3_aa: CSVTLLTGANYGYTF
j_call: TRBJ2-5; d_call: -; v_call: TRBV5-1; clone_size: -; cdr3_nt: TGCGCCAGCAGCGGGGGGCCCTTACAAGAGACCCAGTACTTC; cdr3_aa: CASSGGPLQETQYF
j_call: TRBJ2-1; d_call: TRBD2; v_call: TRBV10-2; clone_size: medium-sized; cdr3_nt: TGCGCCAGCCGAGCGGGGGGTTACAATGAGCAGTTCTTC; cdr3_aa: CASRAGGYNEQFF
j_call: TRBJ2-1; d_call: -; v_call: TRBV9; clone_size: -; cdr3_nt: TGTGCCAGCAGCGTAGTAGCAGATTTCTACAATGAGCAGTTCTTC; cdr3_aa: CASSVVADFYNEQFF
j_call: TRBJ1-6; d_call: -; v_call: TRBV4-1; clone_size: -; cdr3_nt: TGCGCCAGCAGCGGAGGTGTGGAGGGAATAGGTAATTCACCCCTCCACTTT; cdr3_aa: CASSGGVEGIGNSPLHF
j_call: TRBJ2-5; d_call: TRBD2; v_call: TRBV29-1; clone_size: -; cdr3_nt: TGCAGCGTTGGAGGGACTAGACAAGAGACCCAGTACTTC; cdr3_aa: CSVGGTRQETQYF
j_call: TRBJ2-3; d_call: TRBD1; v_call: TRBV29-1; clone_size: medium-sized; cdr3_nt: TGCAGCGTTGCCCGGGGACAGGGCACAGATACGCAGTATTTT; cdr3_aa: CSVARGQGTDTQYF
j_call: TRBJ1-1; d_call: -; v_call: TRBV6-5; clone_size: few; cdr3_nt: TGTGCCAGCAGGTGGGTAGCGAACACTGAAGCTTTCTTT; cdr3_aa: CASRWVANTEAFF
j_call: TRBJ2-7; d_call: -; v_call: TRBV20-1; clone_size: medium-sized; cdr3_nt: TGCAGTGCTAGAGGCACGCGACTAGTGGGGCACTTC; cdr3_aa: CSARGTRLVGHF
j_call: TRBJ2-5; d_call: -; v_call: TRBV20-1; clone_size: medium-sized; cdr3_nt: TGCAGTGCTAGAGGGAGCGTGGAGACCCAGTACTTC; cdr3_aa: CSARGSVETQYF
j_call: TRBJ2-3; d_call: TRBD1; v_call: TRBV7-2; clone_size: few; cdr3_nt: TGTGCCAGCAGCTTATACAGGGGCCCAGATACGCAGTATTTT; cdr3_aa: CASSLYRGPDTQYF
j_call: TRBJ2-5; d_call: TRBD2; v_call: TRBV20-1; clone_size: few; cdr3_nt: TGCAGTGCTAGGCCCCTACCGGGACTAGCTGCCCAAGAGGGCCAGTACTTC; cdr3_aa: CSARPLPGLAAQEGQYF
j_call: TRBJ2-7; d_call: -; v_call: TRBV6-1; clone_size: few; cdr3_nt: TGTGCCAGCAGCCCACCCCCGGGACTGGGACTGGAGGAGCAGTACTTC; cdr3_aa: CASSPPPGLGLEEQYF
j_call: TRBJ2-2; d_call: -; v_call: TRBV3-1; clone_size: few; cdr3_nt: TGTGCCAGCAGCCCCCCTCTAGGGGAGCTGTTTTTT; cdr3_aa: CASSPPLGELFF
j_call: TRBJ1-2; d_call: TRBD1; v_call: TRBV20-1; clone_size: medium-sized; cdr3_nt: TGCAGTGCTAGAGTTAGGGGGCCTAACACCTTC; cdr3_aa: CSARVRGPNTF
j_call: TRBJ2-4; d_call: -; v_call: TRBV7-8; clone_size: few; cdr3_nt: TGTGCCAGCAGCCCCCCAGGCATGGCCAAAAACATTCAGTACTTC; cdr3_aa: CASSPPGMAKNIQYF
j_call: TRBJ1-5; d_call: TRBD1; v_call: TRBV2; clone_size: few; cdr3_nt: TGTGCCAGCAGTGGACAGGGGGCAAGTCAGCCCCAGCATTTT; cdr3_aa: CASSGQGASQPQHF
j_call: TRBJ2-5; d_call: TRBD1; v_call: TRBV3-1; clone_size: few; cdr3_nt: TGTGCCAGCAGCCACGGGACAGGGCAAGAGACCCAGTACTTC; cdr3_aa: CASSHGTGQETQYF
j_call: TRBJ1-6; d_call: TRBD1; v_call: TRBV12-3/TRBV12-4; clone_size: -; cdr3_nt: TGTGCCAGCAGTTTAAGGGGGCCCTGGCGACCCGCAGACTTT; cdr3_aa: CASSLRGPWRPADF
j_call: TRBJ1-6; d_call: TRBD1; v_call: TRBV12-3/TRBV12-4; clone_size: few; cdr3_nt: TGTGCCAGCAGTCGGGACAGGGATGATTCACCCCTCCACTTT; cdr3_aa: CASSRDRDDSPLHF
j_call: TRBJ2-1; d_call: -; v_call: TRBV12-3/TRBV12-4; clone_size: few; cdr3_nt: TGTGCCAGCAGTAGAAGTGGGGGTGAGCAGTTCTTC; cdr3_aa: CASSRSGGEQFF
j_call: TRBJ1-3; d_call: TRBD1; v_call: TRBV15; clone_size: medium-sized; cdr3_nt: TGTGCCACCAGCACAAACCAGGGGGCAAGAGAAAACACCATATATTTT; cdr3_aa: CATSTNQGARENTIYF
j_call: TRBJ1-6; d_call: -; v_call: TRBV4-1; clone_size: -; cdr3_nt: TGCGCCAGCAGCCAAGGTTATAATTCACCCCTCCACTTT; cdr3_aa: CASSQGYNSPLHF
j_call: TRBJ2-1; d_call: TRBD2; v_call: TRBV5-1; clone_size: few; cdr3_nt: TGCGCCAGCAGCCCAGGCGGGGGATCCTACAATGAGCAGTTCTTC; cdr3_aa: CASSPGGGSYNEQFF
j_call: TRBJ1-5; d_call: TRBD1; v_call: TRBV16; clone_size: once; cdr3_nt: TGTGCCAGCAGCCGGGACAGGGGGCAGCCCCGGCATTTT; cdr3_aa: CASSRDRGQPRHF
j_call: TRBJ1-6; d_call: -; v_call: TRBV5-4; clone_size: medium-sized; cdr3_nt: TGTGCCAGCAGCTTGGTCGGGGTTAATTCACCCCTCCACTTT; cdr3_aa: CASSLVGVNSPLHF
j_call: TRBJ2-5; d_call: TRBD2; v_call: TRBV4-1; clone_size: few; cdr3_nt: TGCGCCAGCAGCCCGCGTTTTACTAGCGGTGAAGAGACCCAGTACTTC; cdr3_aa: CASSPRFTSGEETQYF
j_call: TRBJ2-5; d_call: -; v_call: TRBV30; clone_size: -; cdr3_nt: TGTGCCTGGAGTGGGAGGCGCCGGGGCCGGCAAGAGACCCAGTACTTC; cdr3_aa: CAWSGRRRGRQETQYF
j_call: TRBJ2-3; d_call: TRBD2; v_call: TRBV11-2; clone_size: few; cdr3_nt: TGTGCCAGCAGTCTCTTGCGGGGGGGTAAAACAGATACGCAGTATTTT; cdr3_aa: CASSLLRGGKTDTQYF
j_call: TRBJ1-1; d_call: TRBD1; v_call: TRBV12-3/TRBV12-4; clone_size: medium-sized; cdr3_nt: TGTGCCAGCAGTTATACGACAGGGGCCCAACTGAACACTGAAGCTTTCTTT; cdr3_aa: CASSYTTGAQLNTEAFF
j_call: TRBJ2-3; d_call: TRBD1; v_call: TRBV7-3; clone_size: medium-sized; cdr3_nt: TGTGCCAGCAGCCAAGGGACAGTGGGGGGCACAGATACGCAGTATTTT; cdr3_aa: CASSQGTVGGTDTQYF
j_call: TRBJ1-2; d_call: -; v_call: TRBV12-3/TRBV12-4; clone_size: medium-sized; cdr3_nt: TGTGCCACAGACGTTTTTCGGGGCCGTGGCTACACCTTC; cdr3_aa: CATDVFRGRGYTF
j_call: TRBJ2-7; d_call: -; v_call: TRBV7-2; clone_size: -; cdr3_nt: TGTGCCAGCAGCTATCGACAGTTCTCCTACGAGCAGTACTTC; cdr3_aa: CASSYRQFSYEQYF
j_call: TRBJ2-6; d_call: -; v_call: TRBV3-1; clone_size: large; cdr3_nt: TGTGCCAGCAGCCCGAGGGTCTCTGGGGCCAACGTCCTGACTTTC; cdr3_aa: CASSPRVSGANVLTF
j_call: TRBJ2-2; d_call: TRBD2; v_call: TRBV7-2; clone_size: many; cdr3_nt: TGTGCCAGCAGACCGCCGGGACTAGCGTATACCGGGGAGCTGTTTTTT; cdr3_aa: CASRPPGLAYTGELFF
j_call: TRBJ1-1; d_call: -; v_call: TRBV7-2; clone_size: -; cdr3_nt: TGTGCCAGCACCGTGGACAGCGGAGGGGCTGAAGCTTTCTTT; cdr3_aa: CASTVDSGGAEAFF
j_call: TRBJ1-4; d_call: -; v_call: TRBV28; clone_size: few; cdr3_nt: TGTGCCAGCAGTAACCGTGAAAAACTGTTTTTT; cdr3_aa: CASSNREKLFF
j_call: TRBJ1-2; d_call: -; v_call: TRBV7-2; clone_size: medium-sized; cdr3_nt: TGTGCCAGCAGCCCCACCCAGGGGTCGCAGGGCTACACCTTC; cdr3_aa: CASSPTQGSQGYTF
j_call: TRBJ2-1; d_call: TRBD2; v_call: TRBV28; clone_size: few; cdr3_nt: TGTGCCAGCCTAGCGGGGAATAGGGGCAATGAGCAGTTCTTC; cdr3_aa: CASLAGNRGNEQFF
j_call: TRBJ2-5; d_call: -; v_call: TRBV5-1; clone_size: few; cdr3_nt: TGCGCCAGCAGCTTGTCGATCGGTGCGGCAGAGGAGACCCAGTACTTC; cdr3_aa: CASSLSIGAAEETQYF
j_call: TRBJ2-3; d_call: -; v_call: TRBV7-2; clone_size: -; cdr3_nt: TGTGCCAGCAGCCCCGCCTCGGGACCGCGCACAGATACGCAGTATTTT; cdr3_aa: CASSPASGPRTDTQYF